The rows below give T cell receptor beta chains drawn from one sample of a study of circulating CD8 cells and anti-PD-1 response in melanoma. Via MiXCR, TCRdb re-called the reads, giving one row per CDR3 protein. The sample shows several hundred distinct CDR3 sequences, around 6% of them seen only once. The sequenced sample was CD8+ T cells from PBMCs, obtained at baseline or after one month of anti-PD-1 therapy (not recorded which). The receptors were gathered from a human donor with melanoma. CDR3s leave out the opening cysteine and the closing phenylalanine or tryptophan.

j_call,v_call,cdr3_aa
TRBJ2-5,TRBV24-1,ATSDATGTSGRDQETQY
TRBJ1-1,TRBV28,ASSLGTGRDTEAF
TRBJ2-1,TRBV19,ASRHSREVGNEQF
TRBJ2-3,TRBV7-2,ASSRSGASPDTQY
TRBJ1-1,TRBV27,ASSLSNGGTEAF
TRBJ2-7,TRBV27,ASSLGPVADEQY
TRBJ2-1,TRBV7-3,ASSPGVGLAGVLTYNEQF
TRBJ2-1,TRBV27,ASSEQIYSYNEQF
TRBJ2-7,TRBV28,ASSLDTAMHEQY
TRBJ1-2,TRBV25-1,ASSGQGEGYT
TRBJ2-7,TRBV20-1,SAPRRGPTYEQY
TRBJ1-2,TRBV25-1,ASSGTGDNGYT
TRBJ2-7,TRBV27,ASSPRWEMPGQGAYEQY
TRBJ1-1,TRBV28,ATGTGANTEAF
TRBJ2-1,TRBV29-1,SAAGESYNEQF
TRBJ1-2,TRBV6-5,ASSYRGYGYT
TRBJ1-5,TRBV27,ASGRTGVQPQH
TRBJ1-2,TRBV28,ASSRGRGPGYGYT
TRBJ1-5,TRBV19,ASSTRAVGPQH